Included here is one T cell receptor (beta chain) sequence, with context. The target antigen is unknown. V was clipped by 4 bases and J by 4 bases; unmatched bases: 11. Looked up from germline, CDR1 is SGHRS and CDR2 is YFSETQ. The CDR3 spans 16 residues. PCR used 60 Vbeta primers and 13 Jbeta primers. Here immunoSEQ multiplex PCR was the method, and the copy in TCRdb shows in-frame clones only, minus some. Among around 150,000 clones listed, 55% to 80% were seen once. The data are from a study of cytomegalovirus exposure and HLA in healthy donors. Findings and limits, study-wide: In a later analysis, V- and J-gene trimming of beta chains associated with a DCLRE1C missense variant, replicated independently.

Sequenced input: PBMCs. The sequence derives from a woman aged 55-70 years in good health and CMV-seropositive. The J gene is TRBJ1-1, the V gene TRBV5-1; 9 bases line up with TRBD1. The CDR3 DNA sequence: TGCGCCAGCAGCCCCAGGACAGGGGAGGGGGTCACTGAAGCTTTCTTT. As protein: CASSPRTGEGVTEAFF. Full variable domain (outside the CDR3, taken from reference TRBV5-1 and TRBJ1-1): KAGVTQTPRYLIKTRGQQVTLSCSPISGHRSVSWYQQTPGQGLQFLFEYFSETQRNKGNFPGRFSGRQFSNSRSEMNVSTLELGDSALYLCASSPRTGEGVTEAFFGQGTRLTVV.